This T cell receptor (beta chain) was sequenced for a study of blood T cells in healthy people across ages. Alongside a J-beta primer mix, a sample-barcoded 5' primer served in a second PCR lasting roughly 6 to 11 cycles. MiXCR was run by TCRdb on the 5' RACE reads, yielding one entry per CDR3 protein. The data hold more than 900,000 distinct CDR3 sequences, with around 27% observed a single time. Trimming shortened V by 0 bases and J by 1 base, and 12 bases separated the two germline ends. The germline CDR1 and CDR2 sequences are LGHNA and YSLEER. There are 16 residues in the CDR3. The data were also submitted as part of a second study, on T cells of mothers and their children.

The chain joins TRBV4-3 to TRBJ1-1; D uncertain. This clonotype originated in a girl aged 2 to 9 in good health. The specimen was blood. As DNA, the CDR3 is TGCGCCAGCAGCCAAGATTTCCACAGCCCGAACACTGAAGCTTTCTTT. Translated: CASSQDFHSPNTEAFF.